This T cell receptor (beta chain) emerged from a study of human T cells and chemical hapten exposure. V dropped 5 bases and J dropped 4; count of bases not matched to a gene: 13. Germline V CDR1 and CDR2: SGHAT, FQNNGV. CDR3 size: 16 residues. The library put unique molecular identifiers onto individual cDNA molecules. Source study methods: Per sample, the median was approximately 96,000 TCRs, with values from around 25,000 to 690,000. Via MiXCR, TCRdb re-called the 5' RACE reads, giving one row per CDR3 protein. It is TCRdb's table, rather than the study itself, that gives the V and J calls and clone size. Among tens of thousands of distinct CDR3 sequences listed, around a sixth were seen once. Total RNA was isolated from unfractionated whole blood.

This sequence originates from a female donor in good health. The rearrangement links TRBV11-2 to TRBJ1-1; 7 positions match TRBD1. The CDR3 region has the DNA TGTGCCAGCAGCCCGTATGGGACAGACTTGGGCACTGAAGCTTTCTTT. It encodes CASSPYGTDLGTEAFF.